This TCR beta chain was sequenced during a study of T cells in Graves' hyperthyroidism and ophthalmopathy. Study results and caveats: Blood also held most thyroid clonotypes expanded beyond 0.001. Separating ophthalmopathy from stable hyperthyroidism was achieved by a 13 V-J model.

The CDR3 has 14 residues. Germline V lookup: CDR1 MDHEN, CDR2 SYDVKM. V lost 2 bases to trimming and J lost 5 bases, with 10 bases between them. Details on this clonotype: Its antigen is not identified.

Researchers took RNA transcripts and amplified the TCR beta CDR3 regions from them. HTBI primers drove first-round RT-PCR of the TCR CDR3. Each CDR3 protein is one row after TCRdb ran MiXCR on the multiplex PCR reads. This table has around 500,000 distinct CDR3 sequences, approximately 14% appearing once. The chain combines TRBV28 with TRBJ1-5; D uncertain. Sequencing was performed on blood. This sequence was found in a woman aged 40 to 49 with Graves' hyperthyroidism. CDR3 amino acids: CASSLKVRDQPQHF. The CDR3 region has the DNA TGTGCCAGCAGTTTAAAGGTCCGCGATCAGCCCCAGCATTTT.